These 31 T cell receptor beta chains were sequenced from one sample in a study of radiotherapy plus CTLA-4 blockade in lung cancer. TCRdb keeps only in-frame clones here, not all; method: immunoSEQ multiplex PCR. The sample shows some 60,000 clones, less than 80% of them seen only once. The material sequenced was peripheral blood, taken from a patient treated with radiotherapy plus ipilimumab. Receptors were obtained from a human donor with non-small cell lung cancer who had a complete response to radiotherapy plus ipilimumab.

CDR3 bases: TGTGCCAGCACCCGACAGGGGTCGGAGCAGTACTTC. Translation gives CASTRQGSEQYF. V gene TRBV6-1 combines with J gene TRBJ2-7, with TRBD1 matching 8 bases. V shed 7 bases, J shed 7 bases, and the junction held 6 bases outside the gene matches. The germline CDR1 and CDR2 sequences are MNHNS and SASEGT. The CDR3 extends over 12 amino acids.

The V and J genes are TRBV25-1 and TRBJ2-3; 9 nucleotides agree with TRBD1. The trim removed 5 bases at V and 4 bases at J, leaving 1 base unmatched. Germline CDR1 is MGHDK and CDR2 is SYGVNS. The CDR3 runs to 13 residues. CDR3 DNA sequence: TGTGCCAGCAGTAGACAGGGGGCAGATACGCAGTATTTT. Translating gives CASSRQGADTQYF.

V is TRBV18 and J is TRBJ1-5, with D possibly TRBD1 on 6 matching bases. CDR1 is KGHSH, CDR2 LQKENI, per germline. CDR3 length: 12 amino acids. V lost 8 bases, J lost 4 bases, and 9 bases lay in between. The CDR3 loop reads CASGTNNQPQHF. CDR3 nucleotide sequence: TGTGCCAGCGGGACAAATAATCAGCCCCAGCATTTT.

CDR3 nucleotide sequence: TGCGCCAGCAGTGAGTACGTGGGGGGGCCGAGCGAGCAGTACTTC. Translating it yields CASSEYVGGPSEQYF. The genes are TRBV10-2 and TRBJ2-7; D is perhaps TRBD2 (7 bases). The CDR3 length is 15 residues. V shed 1 base and J shed 6 bases, with 16 bases lying between them. Germline V lookup: CDR1 WSHSY, CDR2 SAAADI.

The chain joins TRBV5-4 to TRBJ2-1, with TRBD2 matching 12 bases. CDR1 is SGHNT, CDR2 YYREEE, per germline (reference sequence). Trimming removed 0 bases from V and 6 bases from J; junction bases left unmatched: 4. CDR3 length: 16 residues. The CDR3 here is CASSLASGGAGNEQFF. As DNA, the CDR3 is TGTGCCAGCAGCTTGGCTAGCGGGGGGGCCGGCAATGAGCAGTTCTTC.

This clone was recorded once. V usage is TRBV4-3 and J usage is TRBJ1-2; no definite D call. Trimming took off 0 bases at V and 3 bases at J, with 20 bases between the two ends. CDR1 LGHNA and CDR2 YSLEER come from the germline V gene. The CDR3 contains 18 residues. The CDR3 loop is CASSQDLNSKPLYYGYTF. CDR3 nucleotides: TGCGCCAGCAGCCAAGATCTGAACAGTAAGCCTCTTTACTATGGCTACACCTTC.

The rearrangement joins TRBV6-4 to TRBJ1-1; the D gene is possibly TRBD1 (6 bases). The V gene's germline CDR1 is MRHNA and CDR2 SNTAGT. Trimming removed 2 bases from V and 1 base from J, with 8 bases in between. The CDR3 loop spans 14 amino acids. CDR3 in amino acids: CASSDTDRNTEAFF. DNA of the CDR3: TGTGCCAGCAGTGACACGGACAGGAACACTGAAGCTTTCTTT.

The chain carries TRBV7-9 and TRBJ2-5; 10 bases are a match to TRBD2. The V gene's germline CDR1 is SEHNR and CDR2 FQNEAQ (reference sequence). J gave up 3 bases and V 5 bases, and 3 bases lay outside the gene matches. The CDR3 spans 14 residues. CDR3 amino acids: CASSLTSGEETQYF. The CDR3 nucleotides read TGTGCCAGCAGCCTAACTAGCGGGGAAGAGACCCAGTACTTC.

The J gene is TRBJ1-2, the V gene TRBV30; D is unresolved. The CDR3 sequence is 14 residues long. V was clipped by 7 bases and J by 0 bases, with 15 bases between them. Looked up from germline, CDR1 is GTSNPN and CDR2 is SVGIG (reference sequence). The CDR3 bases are TGTGCCTTGGAGACCTTGGTAGCTAACTATGGCTACACCTTC. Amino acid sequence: CALETLVANYGYTF.

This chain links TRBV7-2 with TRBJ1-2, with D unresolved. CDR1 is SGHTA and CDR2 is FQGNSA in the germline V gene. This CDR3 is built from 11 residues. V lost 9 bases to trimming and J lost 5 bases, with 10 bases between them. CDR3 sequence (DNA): TGTGCCAGGGGAGGGTATTATGGCTACACCTTC. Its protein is CARGGYYGYTF. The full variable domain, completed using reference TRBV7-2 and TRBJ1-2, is GAGVSQSPSNKVTEKGKDVELRCDPISGHTALYWYRQSLGQGLEFLIYFQGNSAPDKSGLPSDRFSAERTGGSVSTLTIQRTQQEDSAVYLCARGGYYGYTFGSGTRLTVV.

The CDR3 sequence: CASSELGTSGTDTQYF. The CDR3 DNA reads TGTGCCAGCAGTGAATTGGGGACTAGCGGCACAGATACGCAGTATTTT. The chain joins TRBV6-1 to TRBJ2-3, with TRBD2 matching over 10 bases. Germline CDR1 is MNHNS and CDR2 is SASEGT. This CDR3 comprises 16 residues. V lost 2 bases, J lost 1 base, and 3 bases stayed unmatched.

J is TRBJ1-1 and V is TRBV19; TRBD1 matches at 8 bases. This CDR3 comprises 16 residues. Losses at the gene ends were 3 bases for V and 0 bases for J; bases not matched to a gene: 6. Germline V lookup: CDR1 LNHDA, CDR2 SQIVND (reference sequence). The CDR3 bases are TGTGCCAGTAGTATTGGACAGGGCGGAATGAACACTGAAGCTTTCTTT. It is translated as CASSIGQGGMNTEAFF. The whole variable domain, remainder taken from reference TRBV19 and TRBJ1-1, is DGGITQSPKYLFRKEGQNVTLSCEQNLNHDAMYWYRQDPGQGLRLIYYSQIVNDFQKGDIAEGYSVSREKKESFPLTVTSAQKNPTAFYLCASSIGQGGMNTEAFFGQGTRLTVV.

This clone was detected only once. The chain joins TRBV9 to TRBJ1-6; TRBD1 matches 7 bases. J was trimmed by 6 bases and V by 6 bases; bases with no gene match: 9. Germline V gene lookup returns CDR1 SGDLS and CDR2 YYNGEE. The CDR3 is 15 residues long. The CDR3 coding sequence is TGTGCCAGCACAGGGGGGATAGGCGGTAATTCACCCCTCCACTTT. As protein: CASTGGIGGNSPLHF.

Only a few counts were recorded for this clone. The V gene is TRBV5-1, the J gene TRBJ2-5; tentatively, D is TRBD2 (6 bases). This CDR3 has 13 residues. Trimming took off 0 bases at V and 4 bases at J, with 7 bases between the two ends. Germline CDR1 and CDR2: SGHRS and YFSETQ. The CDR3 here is CASSLVGGETQYF. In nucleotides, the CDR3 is TGCGCCAGCAGCTTGGTGGGAGGAGAGACCCAGTACTTC.

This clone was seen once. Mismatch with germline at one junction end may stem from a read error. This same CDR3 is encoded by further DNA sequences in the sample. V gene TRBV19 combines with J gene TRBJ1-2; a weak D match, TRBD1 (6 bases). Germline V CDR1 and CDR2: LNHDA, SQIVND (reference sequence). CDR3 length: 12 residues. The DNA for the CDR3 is TGTGCCAGTAGTTCGAGGACGGGGGGCTATACCTTC. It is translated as CASSSRTGGYTF.

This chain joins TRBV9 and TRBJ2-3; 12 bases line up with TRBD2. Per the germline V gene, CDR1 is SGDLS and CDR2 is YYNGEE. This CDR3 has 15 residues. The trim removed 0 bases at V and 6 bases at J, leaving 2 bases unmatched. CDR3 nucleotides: TGTGCCAGCAGCGTAGGGACTAGCGGGGCGGATACGCAGTATTTT. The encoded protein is CASSVGTSGADTQYF. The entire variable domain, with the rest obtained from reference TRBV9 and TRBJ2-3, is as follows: DSGVTQTPKHLITATGQRVTLRCSPRSGDLSVYWYQQSLDQGLQFLIQYYNGEERAKGNILERFSAQQFPDLHSELNLSSLELGDSALYFCASSVGTSGADTQYFGPGTRLTVL.

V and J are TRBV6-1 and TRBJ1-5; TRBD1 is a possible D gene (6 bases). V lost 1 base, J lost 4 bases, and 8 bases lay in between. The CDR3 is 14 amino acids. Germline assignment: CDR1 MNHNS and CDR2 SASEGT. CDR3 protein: CASSEVGTNQPQHF. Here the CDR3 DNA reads TGTGCCAGCAGTGAAGTGGGGACAAATCAGCCCCAGCATTTT.

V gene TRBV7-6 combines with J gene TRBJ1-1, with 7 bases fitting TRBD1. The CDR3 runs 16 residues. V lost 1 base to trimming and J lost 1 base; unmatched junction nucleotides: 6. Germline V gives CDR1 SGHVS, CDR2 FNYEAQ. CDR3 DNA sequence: TGTGCCAGCAGCTTAGTCCCCCAGGGGGGGAACACTGAAGCTTTCTTT. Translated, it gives CASSLVPQGGNTEAFF.

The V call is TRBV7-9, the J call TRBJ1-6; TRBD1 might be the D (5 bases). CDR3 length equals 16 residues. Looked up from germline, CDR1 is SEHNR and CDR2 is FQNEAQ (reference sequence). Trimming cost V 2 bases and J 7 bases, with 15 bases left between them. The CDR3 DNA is TGTGCCAGCAGCTTACAGACCGGCAGGGTGAATTCACCCCTCCACTTT. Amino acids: CASSLQTGRVNSPLHF.

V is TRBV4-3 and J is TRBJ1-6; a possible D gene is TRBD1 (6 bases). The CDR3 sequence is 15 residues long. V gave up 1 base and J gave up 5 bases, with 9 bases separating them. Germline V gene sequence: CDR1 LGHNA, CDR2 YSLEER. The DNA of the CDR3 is TGCGCCAGCAGCCAAGTCGACAGGAATAATTCACCCCTCCACTTT. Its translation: CASSQVDRNNSPLHF.

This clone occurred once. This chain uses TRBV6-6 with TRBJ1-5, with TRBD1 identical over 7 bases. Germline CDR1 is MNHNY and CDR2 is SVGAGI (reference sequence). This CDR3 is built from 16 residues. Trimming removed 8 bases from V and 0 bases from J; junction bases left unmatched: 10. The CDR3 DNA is TGTGCCAGCTCCGGGACAGAGAATTATAGCAATCAGCCCCAGCATTTT. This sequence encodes CASSGTENYSNQPQHF.

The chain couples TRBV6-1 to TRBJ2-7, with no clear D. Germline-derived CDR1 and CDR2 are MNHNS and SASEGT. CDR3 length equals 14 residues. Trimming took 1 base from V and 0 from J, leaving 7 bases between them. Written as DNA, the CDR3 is TGTGCCAGCAGTGAAGGTTCGGGCTCCTACGAGCAGTACTTC. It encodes CASSEGSGSYEQYF.

CDR3 amino acids: CASTKGEGTEAFF. CDR3 nucleotide sequence: TGTGCCAGCACGAAGGGGGAGGGCACTGAAGCTTTCTTT. The V and J genes are TRBV2 and TRBJ1-1, with a possible D match to TRBD1 (6 bases). Germline CDR1 is SNHLY and CDR2 is FYNNEI. The germline V and J ends were trimmed by 7 bases and 4 bases, with 13 bases remaining between them. This CDR3 contains 13 residues.

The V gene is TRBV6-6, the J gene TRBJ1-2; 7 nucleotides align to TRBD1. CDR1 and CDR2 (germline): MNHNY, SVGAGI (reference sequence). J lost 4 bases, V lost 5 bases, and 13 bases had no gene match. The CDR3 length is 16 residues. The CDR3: CASSPGKGALSYGYTF. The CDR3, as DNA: TGTGCCAGCAGTCCTGGCAAGGGGGCTCTATCCTATGGCTACACCTTC.

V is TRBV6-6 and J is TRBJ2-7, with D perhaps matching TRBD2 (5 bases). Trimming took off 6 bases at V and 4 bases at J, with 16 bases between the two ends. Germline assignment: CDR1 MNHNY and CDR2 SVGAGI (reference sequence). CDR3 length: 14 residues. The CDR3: CASSPQAEGYEQYV. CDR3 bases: TGTGCCAGCAGCCCCCAGGCAGAGGGATACGAGCAGTACGTC.

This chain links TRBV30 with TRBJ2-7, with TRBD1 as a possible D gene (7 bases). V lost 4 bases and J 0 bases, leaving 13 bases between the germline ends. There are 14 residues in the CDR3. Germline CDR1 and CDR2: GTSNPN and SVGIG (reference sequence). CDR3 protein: CAWKGQGGSYEQYV. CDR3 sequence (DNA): TGTGCCTGGAAAGGTCAGGGGGGCTCCTACGAGCAGTACGTC.

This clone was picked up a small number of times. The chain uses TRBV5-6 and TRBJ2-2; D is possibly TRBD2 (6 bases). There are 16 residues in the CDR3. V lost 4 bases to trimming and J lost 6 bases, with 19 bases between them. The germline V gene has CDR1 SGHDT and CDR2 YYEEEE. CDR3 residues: CASSLTGRRRAGELFF. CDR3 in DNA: TGTGCCAGCAGCCTAACAGGACGCCGGAGGGCCGGGGAGCTGTTTTTT.

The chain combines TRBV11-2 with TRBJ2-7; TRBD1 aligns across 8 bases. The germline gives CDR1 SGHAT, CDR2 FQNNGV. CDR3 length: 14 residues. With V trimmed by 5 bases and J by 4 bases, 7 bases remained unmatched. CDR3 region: CASSPWTGSYEQYV. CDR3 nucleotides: TGTGCCAGCAGCCCCTGGACAGGGTCATACGAGCAGTACGTC.

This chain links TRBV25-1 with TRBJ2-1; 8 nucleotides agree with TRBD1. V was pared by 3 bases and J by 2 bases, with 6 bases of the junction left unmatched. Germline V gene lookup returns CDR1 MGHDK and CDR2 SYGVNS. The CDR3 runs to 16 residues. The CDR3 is CASSDPRDRPYNEQFF. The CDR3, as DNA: TGTGCCAGCAGTGACCCAAGGGACAGGCCCTACAATGAGCAGTTCTTC. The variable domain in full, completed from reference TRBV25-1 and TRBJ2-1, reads EADIYQTPRYLVIGTGKKITLECSQTMGHDKMYWYQQDPGMELHLIHYSYGVNSTEKGDLSSESTVSRIRTEHFPLTLESARPSHTSQYLCASSDPRDRPYNEQFFGPGTRLTVL.

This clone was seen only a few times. The CDR3 bases are TGTGCCAGCAGCTTTGGACAGGGGACCAATCAGCCCCAGCATTTT. It is translated as CASSFGQGTNQPQHF. V is TRBV5-8 and J is TRBJ1-5; 9 nucleotides align to TRBD1. CDR1 is SGHTS, CDR2 YDEGEE, per germline. V shed 2 bases and J 3 bases; nucleotides not matched to a gene: 3. The CDR3 runs to 15 residues.

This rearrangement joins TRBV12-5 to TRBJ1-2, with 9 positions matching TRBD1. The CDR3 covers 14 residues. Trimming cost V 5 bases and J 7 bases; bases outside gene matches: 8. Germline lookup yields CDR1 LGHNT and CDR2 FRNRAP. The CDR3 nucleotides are TGTGCTAGTGGTGCTGACAGGGGGTATTTTGGCTACACCTTC. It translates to CASGADRGYFGYTF.